Sequencing of this T cell receptor (beta chain) was carried out in a study of OX40 agonist ivuxolimab in advanced cancers. The CDR3 spans 16 residues. Germline V CDR1 and CDR2: MNHEY, SMNVEV (reference sequence). V gave up 2 bases and J gave up 0 bases, with 11 bases separating them. Clones were sequenced by immunoSEQ multiplex PCR, and TCRdb holds only the in-frame ones, with some missing. Of roughly 20,000 clones listed, around 83% are singletons. Prior autoimmune disease or systemic immunosuppression barred patients. The receptor was isolated from an adult with an advanced solid tumor such as melanoma, head and neck, liver or kidney cancer. The sample consisted of CD4+ or CD8+ T cells sorted from blood, taken in a trial of the OX40 agonist ivuxolimab. V is TRBV27 and J is TRBJ2-1; the D gene is possibly TRBD1 (7 bases). The CDR3, as DNA: TGTGCCAGCAGTTTACCAGGGGGGAGCTCCTACAATGAGCAGTTCTTC. Translated, it gives CASSLPGGSSYNEQFF.